This TCR beta chain derives from a study of T cell clonality in common variable immunodeficiency. Study conclusions and caveats: The cause of increased CVID clonality remains unclear without subpopulation sequencing.

TCRdb's table, derived via immunoSEQ multiplex PCR, lists solely in-frame clones and lacks some. The table lists around 40,000 clones, no singletons, with less than 2.5% in the top ten. CDR1 and CDR2 from the germline V gene are KGHSH and LQKENI. The CDR3 contains 16 residues. This clone has a count of ten or more. Antigen: not known. The read terminates 3 residues before the CDR3 end, so the remaining end is supplied by the germline J gene. The origin of this receptor is a person between 18 and 75 years old in good health. This rearrangement joins TRBV18 to TRBJ2-4; tentative D call: TRBD2 (6 bases). Sequencing used peripheral blood mononuclear cells. The CDR3: CASSPDGGRGFYGQYF. CDR3 DNA (partial): TGTGCCAGCTCACCGGACGGCGGTCGGGGGTTTTATGGT.